This paragraph reports one TCR beta chain. Its specificity is unknown. This specimen comes from a study of T cell responses to AZD1222 COVID-19 vaccine. Germline CDR1 is LNHDA and CDR2 is SQIVND (reference sequence). This CDR3 spans 14 amino acids. V was trimmed by 8 bases and J by 0 bases, leaving 11 bases between them. Findings of the study overall: Two doses of AZD1222 preceded a rise in Spike-specific TCR breadth and depth. Most donors were white British and more were female, and clonal diversity was possibly underestimated.

The repertoire was sequenced with immunoSEQ multiplex PCR; TCRdb's copy has only in-frame clones and lacks some. The profile shows 140,000 to 150,000 clones, roughly nine tenths of them singletons. The rearrangement links TRBV19 to TRBJ2-1, with D possibly being TRBD1 or TRBD2 (5 bases each). This sequence was found in an adult in good health. Source: peripheral blood, taken on day 0 of AZD1222 vaccination. CDR3 loop: CASQLGPSYNEQFF. CDR3 in DNA: TGTGCCAGTCAGTTGGGACCCTCCTACAATGAGCAGTTCTTC.